Listed here are 4 T cell receptor beta chains from one sample, sequenced in a study of T-cell memory formation after mild COVID-19. TCRdb itself ran the 5' RACE reads through MiXCR, one entry per CDR3 protein. The repertoire holds 250,000 to 350,000 distinct CDR3 sequences, with approximately 19% as singletons. What was sequenced was PBMCs or a T cell subset sorted from them (not recorded which). The receptors were gathered from a man aged 18 to 29 who had mild COVID-19 (a few samples of this study predate the infection). Cell type and time point are not known.

This clonotype was counted ten times or more. The chain combines TRBV7-6 with TRBJ2-3; D not resolved. Trimming took off 1 base at V and 6 bases at J, with 8 bases between the two ends. Germline CDR1 and CDR2: SGHVS and FNYEAQ. This CDR3 is built from 13 residues. The CDR3 nucleotides are TGTGCCAGCAGCTTAGTGACGACGGATACGCAGTATTTT. As protein: CASSLVTTDTQYF.

The chain recombines TRBV9 with TRBJ2-2; maybe TRBD1 (5 bases). The CDR3 runs 17 residues. Germline values: CDR1 SGDLS, CDR2 YYNGEE. V shed 0 bases and J shed 1 base, with 13 bases lying between them. The CDR3 spells CASSVARGRGNTGELFF. The CDR3 nucleotides read TGTGCCAGCAGCGTAGCCCGAGGAAGGGGGAACACCGGGGAGCTGTTTTTT.

This clonotype was seen ten or more times. The rearrangement joins TRBV4-2 to TRBJ2-1; perhaps TRBD2 as D (7 bases). The germline V and J ends were trimmed by 4 bases and 10 bases, with 17 bases remaining between them. The CDR3 extends over 14 amino acids. The germline CDR1 and CDR2 sequences are LGHNA and YNFKEQ. CDR3: CASSLTGGPVEQFF. The CDR3 coding sequence is TGTGCCAGCAGCCTTACCGGGGGGCCGGTAGAGCAGTTCTTC.

The rearrangement joins TRBV6-2 or TRBV6-3 to TRBJ2-1; D remains ambiguous. Trimming stripped 3 bases from V and 6 bases from J, with 15 bases between. The CDR3 consists of 15 residues. Germline CDR1 MNHEY, CDR2 SVGEGT. CDR3 protein: CASSYSGYSGNEQFF. CDR3 DNA: TGTGCCAGCAGTTATTCTGGCTACAGTGGCAATGAGCAGTTCTTC.